This T cell receptor (beta chain) was identified during a study of early stage breast cancer tumors. Background on the study: ER+/PR+/HER2- status applied to about 70% of the 16 invasive breast tumors.

Study conclusions and caveats: Compared with adjacent normal breast, tumors showed approximately 2.5-fold denser, more clonal T cells. Unsorted bulk genomic DNA sequencing lacked pairing and functional marker data. Enriched TCRB sequences shared across patients were mostly commonly generated sequences.

For this clone: Its antigen remains unidentified.

TCRdb's table, derived via immunoSEQ multiplex PCR, lists solely in-frame clones and lacks some. This sample has 65,000 to 75,000 clones, with roughly 80% found just once. With 2 bases clipped from V and 7 bases from J, the junction kept 7 bases outside the gene matches. The CDR3 is made up of 14 amino acids. Per the germline V gene, CDR1 is SQVTM and CDR2 is ANQGSEA. This sequence originates from a person in their forties with breast cancer. This chain uses TRBV29-1 with TRBJ2-4, with 8 bases matching TRBD2. What was sequenced was blood. Here the CDR3 DNA reads TGCAGCGTTGAACCAGGGCTAGCGGGTAACATTCAGTACTTC. Protein product: CSVEPGLAGNIQYF.